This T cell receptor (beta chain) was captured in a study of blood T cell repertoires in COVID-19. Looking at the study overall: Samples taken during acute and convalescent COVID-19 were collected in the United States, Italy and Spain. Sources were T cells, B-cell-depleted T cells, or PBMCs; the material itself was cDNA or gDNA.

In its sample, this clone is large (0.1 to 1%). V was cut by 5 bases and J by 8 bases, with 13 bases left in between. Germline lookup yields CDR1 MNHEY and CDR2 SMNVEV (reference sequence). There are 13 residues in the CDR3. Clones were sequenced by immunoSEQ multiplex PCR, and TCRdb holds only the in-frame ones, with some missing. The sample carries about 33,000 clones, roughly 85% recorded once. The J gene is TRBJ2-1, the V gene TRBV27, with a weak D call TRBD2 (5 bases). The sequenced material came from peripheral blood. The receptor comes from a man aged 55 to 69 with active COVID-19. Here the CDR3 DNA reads TGTGCCAGCAGTCCGCGAGGGTGGGATGAGCAGTTCTTC. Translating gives CASSPRGWDEQFF.